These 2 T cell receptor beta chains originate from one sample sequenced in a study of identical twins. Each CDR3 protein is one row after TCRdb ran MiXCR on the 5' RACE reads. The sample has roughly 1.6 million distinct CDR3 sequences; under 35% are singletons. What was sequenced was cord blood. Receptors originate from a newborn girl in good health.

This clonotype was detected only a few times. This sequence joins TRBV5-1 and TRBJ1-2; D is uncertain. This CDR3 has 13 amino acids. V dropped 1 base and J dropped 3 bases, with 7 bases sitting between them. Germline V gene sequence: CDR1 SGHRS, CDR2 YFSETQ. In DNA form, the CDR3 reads TGCGCCAGCAGCTTGCTCCTCCACTATGGCTACACCTTC. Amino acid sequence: CASSLLLHYGYTF.

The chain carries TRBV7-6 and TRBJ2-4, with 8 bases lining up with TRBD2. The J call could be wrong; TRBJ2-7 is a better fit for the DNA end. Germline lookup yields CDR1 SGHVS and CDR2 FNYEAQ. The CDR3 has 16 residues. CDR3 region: CASSPIGLATVYEQYF. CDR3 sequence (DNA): TGTGCCAGCAGCCCAATTGGACTAGCTACCGTTTACGAGCAGTACTTC.